This entry describes one TCR beta chain. This may be a read error, as it is one base from a much larger clone. Looked up from germline, CDR1 is LGHDT and CDR2 is YNNKEL (reference sequence). Trimming took off 8 bases at V and 1 base at J, with 24 bases between the two ends. This CDR3 has 18 residues. A single record per CDR3 protein comes from TCRdb applying MiXCR to the 5' RACE reads. Of 300,000 to 350,000 distinct CDR3 sequences listed, under 14% are singletons. These data come from a study of CD8 T cells in ankylosing spondylitis. The sample taken for sequencing was blood, either unsorted or a sorted T cell fraction (not recorded which). The chain joins TRBV3-1 to TRBJ2-4; D is unclear. The TCR comes from a female donor with ankylosing spondylitis or in good health (not recorded which). The CDR3 nucleotides read TGTGCCAGCTGTTTAAGTCTTAGGTTATTGGCGGCCAAAAACATTCAGTACTTC. Amino acid sequence: CASCLSLRLLAAKNIQYF.